This T cell receptor (beta chain) was observed in a study of blood T cell repertoires in COVID-19. The overall study: The origin of the acute and convalescent COVID-19 samples was the United States, Italy and Spain. Sources were T cells, B-cell-depleted T cells, or PBMCs; the material itself was cDNA or gDNA.

How the authors handled the data: Using reference gene primer amplification, nucleated cell counts were estimated. The method was immunoSEQ multiplex PCR; TCRdb's version includes in-frame clones alone and lacks a portion of them. V, J and clone size derive from that table, while D and trimming were established from the DNA sequence. The sample holds approximately 390,000 clones, 88% seen once. CDR1 and CDR2 (germline): LGHDT, YNNKEL (reference sequence). This CDR3 is 17 amino acids long. V lost 6 bases, J lost 0 bases, and 18 bases lay in between. Cohort assignment relied on participant-reported clinical history.

The origin of this receptor is a woman in her forties with acute COVID-19. The chain has TRBV3-1 (or the pseudogene TRBV3-2) and TRBJ2-4, with a weak D call TRBD1 (5 bases). The sample taken for sequencing was PBMCs or T cells enriched from blood (not recorded which). Here the CDR3 DNA reads TGTGCCAGCAGTCCCCGCCTGGGGCAAGTAGCCAAAAACATTCAGTACTTC. Its protein is CASSPRLGQVAKNIQYF.